The 21 T cell receptor beta chains presented below share a single source sample, sequenced in a study of T cells after yellow fever vaccination. TCRdb re-called the 5' RACE reads through MiXCR, storing one row per CDR3 protein. In the table there are 200,000 to 300,000 distinct CDR3 sequences, roughly 13% of which are singletons. Sequenced material: CD4+ T cells sorted from PBMCs, taken 45 days after the yellow fever booster vaccination. The source is a man younger than 40 who received the YFV17D yellow fever vaccine.

The genes are TRBV6-5 and TRBJ1-4; D is perhaps TRBD1 (5 bases). Trimming stripped 4 bases from V and 5 bases from J, with 17 bases between. The CDR3 runs to 16 residues. The germline V gene encodes CDR1 MNHEY and CDR2 SVGAGI. CDR3 in amino acids: CASSLGHKALNEKLFF. CDR3 in DNA: TGTGCCAGCAGTTTAGGACACAAGGCCCTAAATGAAAAACTGTTTTTT.

The V and J genes are TRBV3-1 and TRBJ1-1; D not certain. This CDR3 has 12 residues. The V gene's germline CDR1 is LGHDT and CDR2 YNNKEL (reference sequence). V was pared by 4 bases and J by 6 bases, with 9 bases between. The CDR3 is CASSRVGAEAFF. The CDR3 DNA follows: TGTGCCAGCAGCCGAGTGGGCGCTGAAGCTTTCTTT.

This clonotype was seen a few times. V is TRBV7-2 and J is TRBJ1-1; D is perhaps TRBD1 (6 bases). Between the trimmed V and J ends, which lost 2 bases and 5 bases, there was a span of 18 bases. The CDR3 is 16 amino acids. Germline V gives CDR1 SGHTA, CDR2 FQGNSA. CDR3 coding DNA: TGTGCCAGCAGCTTATTCGAGTTCGCAGGGGAGACTGAAGCTTTCTTT. Translating gives CASSLFEFAGETEAFF. Full variable domain (rest looked up from reference TRBV7-2 and TRBJ1-1): GAGVSQSPSNKVTEKGKDVELRCDPISGHTALYWYRQSLGQGLEFLIYFQGNSAPDKSGLPSDRFSAERTGGSVSTLTIQRTQQEDSAVYLCASSLFEFAGETEAFFGQGTRLTVV.

V gene TRBV5-5 combines with J gene TRBJ1-2; D is unresolved. Trimming pared 2 bases from V and 4 bases from J, leaving 9 bases between. Germline CDR1 reads SGHKS; CDR2 reads YYEKEE (reference sequence). The CDR3 runs to 13 residues. In DNA, the CDR3 is TGTGCCAGCAGCTTAGTCCAAATCTATGGCTACACCTTC. Its protein product is CASSLVQIYGYTF.

This clonotype has a count of ten or more. The chain uses TRBV7-2 and TRBJ2-3, with D perhaps matching TRBD1 (6 bases). Trimming cost V 8 bases and J 2 bases, with 11 bases left between them. The germline V gene has CDR1 SGHTA and CDR2 FQGNSA. The CDR3 extends over 13 amino acids. The CDR3 DNA reads as TGTGCCAGCCAATGGGACACCACAGATACGCAGTATTTT. Translating it yields CASQWDTTDTQYF.

This clonotype occurred a few times. The V call is TRBV27, the J call TRBJ2-1; 8 nucleotides line up with TRBD2. The CDR3 loop spans 14 amino acids. In germline, CDR1 is MNHEY, CDR2 SMNVEV (reference sequence). With 2 bases clipped from V and 5 bases from J, the junction kept 2 bases outside the gene matches. In nucleotides, the CDR3 is TGTGCCAGCAGTTTAGCGGGAGGACACAATGAGCAGTTCTTC. Its protein product is CASSLAGGHNEQFF.

In this sample, this clonotype turned up a few times. This chain connects TRBV6-2 or TRBV6-3 to TRBJ2-1; a possible D gene is TRBD2 (5 bases). In germline, CDR1 is MNHEY, CDR2 SVGEGT. V shed 8 bases and J shed 2 bases, with 34 bases lying between them. This CDR3 comprises 21 residues. Written as DNA, the CDR3 is TGTGCCAGCCCACAAAAGTTAGGGAAAAGGATCGGGGTAATACCCTACAATGAGCAGTTCTTC. Its translation: CASPQKLGKRIGVIPYNEQFF.

Ten or more counts support this clonotype. The rearrangement links TRBV20-1 to TRBJ2-1; 8 bases align to TRBD2. Germline CDR1 DFQATT, CDR2 SNEGSKA (reference sequence). J lost 8 bases, V lost 6 bases, and 15 bases had no gene match. CDR3 length: 15 residues. The CDR3 DNA is TGCAGTGCCCTGGGCCTAAGCGGGAGTGGAGATGAGCAGTTCTTC. As protein: CSALGLSGSGDEQFF.

The V call is TRBV29-1, the J call TRBJ2-5; D not certain. CDR1 and CDR2 (germline): SQVTM, ANQGSEA. V was clipped by 7 bases and J by 1 base, with 13 bases between them. This CDR3 is built from 13 residues. This CDR3 is CSASLGFQETQYF. CDR3 bases: TGCAGCGCCTCCCTGGGGTTCCAAGAGACCCAGTACTTC.

The chain combines TRBV7-2 with TRBJ2-7; 10 bases map to TRBD2. V gave up 3 bases and J gave up 3 bases; unmatched junction bases: 5. CDR1 SGHTA and CDR2 FQGNSA come from the germline V gene. The CDR3 consists of 15 residues. CDR3 DNA sequence: TGTGCCAGCAGCTTGAGTCTAGCGGGAGTCTACGAGCAGTACTTC. Translated, it gives CASSLSLAGVYEQYF.

The chain carries TRBV12-3 or TRBV12-4 and TRBJ2-1; a weak D match, TRBD1 (5 bases). The CDR3 covers 11 residues. Trimming cost V 7 bases and J 8 bases, with 9 bases left between them. The DNA for the CDR3 is TGTGCCAGCACCCAGGGTCATGAGCAGTTCTTC. It specifies CASTQGHEQFF.

In its sample, this clonotype was seen a few times. The J gene is TRBJ2-3, the V gene TRBV5-1; a weak D match, TRBD2 (5 bases). The germline V gene encodes CDR1 SGHRS and CDR2 YFSETQ. This CDR3 comprises 16 residues. The V end lost 4 bases, the J end lost 1 base, and 16 bases lay between the germline ends. The CDR3 sequence is CASSKELVRGTDTQYF. CDR3 DNA sequence: TGCGCCAGCAGCAAAGAACTAGTGAGAGGCACAGATACGCAGTATTTT.

In its sample, this clonotype was seen many times. V usage is TRBV12-3 or TRBV12-4 and J usage is TRBJ2-6, with D perhaps matching TRBD1 or TRBD2 (7 bases each). The V end lost 2 bases, the J end lost 4 bases, and 15 bases lay between the germline ends. CDR3 length: 17 residues. This CDR3 is CASSLTQGGTGANVLTF. CDR3 bases: TGTGCCAGCAGTTTAACTCAGGGGGGGACCGGGGCCAACGTCCTGACTTTC.

This clonotype was observed a few times. The V gene is TRBV20-1, the J gene TRBJ2-7, with TRBD2 as a possible D gene (6 bases). The germline V and J ends were trimmed by 5 bases and 2 bases, with 19 bases remaining between them. The CDR3 runs to 15 residues. The germline gives CDR1 DFQATT, CDR2 SNEGSKA (reference sequence). In DNA, the CDR3 is TGCAGTGCTCCCCCGGTGGGGCGGGATACCTACGAGCAGTACTTC. This codes for CSAPPVGRDTYEQYF.

This clonotype was detected a few times. The chain recombines TRBV18 with TRBJ2-3; no firm D call. CDR3 length: 15 amino acids. V shed 0 bases and J shed 6 bases, with 13 bases lying between them. Germline CDR1 reads KGHSH; CDR2 reads LQKENI. For the CDR3, the DNA is TGTGCCAGCTCACCACCGTCAGGTGCTACGGATACGCAGTATTTT. It encodes CASSPPSGATDTQYF.

The CDR3 sequence is CASSLIARPDTQYF. In DNA form, the CDR3 reads TGTGCCAGCAGTTTAATTGCTAGACCAGATACGCAGTATTTT. The chain links TRBV28 to TRBJ2-3; D unresolved. Trimming removed 2 bases at V and 4 bases at J, with 10 bases between. The CDR3 loop spans 14 amino acids. Germline V CDR1 and CDR2: MDHEN, SYDVKM.

The chain joins TRBV5-1 to TRBJ2-3, with a possible D match to TRBD1 (6 bases). This CDR3 is 15 amino acids long. V shed 0 bases and J shed 3 bases, with 11 bases lying between them. CDR1 and CDR2 (germline): SGHRS, YFSETQ. This CDR3 is CASSLGQDATDTQYF. The CDR3, as DNA: TGCGCCAGCAGCTTGGGACAGGACGCGACAGATACGCAGTATTTT.

In its sample, this clonotype was seen a few times. This chain links TRBV5-1 with TRBJ1-1; D gene uncertain. CDR3 length equals 14 residues. Trimming took off 3 bases at V and 3 bases at J, with 12 bases between the two ends. Germline V gene data show CDR1 as SGHRS and CDR2 as YFSETQ. The CDR3 sequence: CASSSRTAHTEAFF. The CDR3 bases are TGCGCCAGCAGCTCTCGGACGGCGCACACTGAAGCTTTCTTT.

This clonotype was seen a few times. The V gene is TRBV7-8, the J gene TRBJ1-2, with D perhaps TRBD1 (5 bases). Germline assignment: CDR1 SGHVS and CDR2 FQNEAQ. CDR3 size: 15 residues. V lost 2 bases and J lost 3, with 13 bases in between. CDR3 in amino acids: CASSLSRTTDYGYTF. The CDR3 DNA is TGTGCCAGCAGCTTATCAAGGACAACCGACTATGGCTACACCTTC. The whole variable domain, filled in from reference TRBV7-8 and TRBJ1-2, reads GAGVSQSPRYKVAKRGQDVALRCDPISGHVSLFWYQQALGQGPEFLTYFQNEAQLDKSGLPSDRFFAERPEGSVSTLKIQRTQQEDSAVYLCASSLSRTTDYGYTFGSGTRLTVV.

This clonotype was observed many times. The chain recombines TRBV7-2 with TRBJ2-5; the match to TRBD2 covers 11 bases. Trimming took 5 bases from V and 2 from J; bases not matched to a gene: 4. This CDR3 has 15 amino acids. Looked up from germline, CDR1 is SGHTA and CDR2 is FQGNSA. As DNA, the CDR3 is TGTGCCAGCAGCGAACTAGCGGGAGTTCAAGAGACCCAGTACTTC. It encodes CASSELAGVQETQYF. Drawing the rest from reference TRBV7-2 and TRBJ2-5, the complete variable domain is GAGVSQSPSNKVTEKGKDVELRCDPISGHTALYWYRQSLGQGLEFLIYFQGNSAPDKSGLPSDRFSAERTGGSVSTLTIQRTQQEDSAVYLCASSELAGVQETQYFGPGTRLLVL.

This chain links TRBV5-6 with TRBJ2-1; the match to TRBD2 covers 10 bases. The CDR3 is 14 amino acids. With 0 bases clipped from V and 12 bases from J, the junction kept 6 bases outside the gene matches. Germline-derived CDR1 and CDR2 are SGHDT and YYEEEE. In DNA, the CDR3 is TGTGCCAGCAGCTTGGCTAGCGGGAGTAATCTGCAGTTCTTC. It codes for CASSLASGSNLQFF. The full variable domain, with the rest looked up from reference TRBV5-6 and TRBJ2-1, is DAGVTQSPTHLIKTRGQQVTLRCSPKSGHDTVSWYQQALGQGPQFIFQYYEEEERQRGNFPDRFSGHQFPNYSSELNVNALLLGDSALYLCASSLASGSNLQFFGPGTRLTVL.